This passage covers 7 T cell receptor beta chains from one sample sequenced in a study of T cell repertoires in cytomegalovirus infection. Antigens of these TCRs are unknown. In TCRdb, the reads were re-called with MiXCR into one record per CDR3 protein. The table includes some 500,000 distinct CDR3 sequences, roughly 43% detected once. Sequenced material: cultured PBMCs, taken from culture after CMV antigen stimulation. All receptors derive from a human donor in good health (CMV status not recorded). Some clones in this sample may be carry-over from other donors' samples.

The chain uses TRBV5-5 and TRBJ2-4; D perhaps matches TRBD1 (6 bases). Trimming took 4 bases from V and 4 from J, leaving 12 bases between them. Germline lookup yields CDR1 SGHKS and CDR2 YYEKEE (reference sequence). This CDR3 comprises 14 residues. Here the CDR3 reads CASSKDSFKNIQYF. Here the CDR3 DNA reads TGTGCCAGCAGCAAGGACAGTTTTAAAAACATTCAGTACTTC. Filled out from reference TRBV5-5 and TRBJ2-4, the complete variable domain reads DAGVTQSPTHLIKTRGQQVTLRCSPISGHKSVSWYQQVLGQGPQFIFQYYEKEERGRGNFPDRFSARQFPNYSSELNVNALLLGDSALYLCASSKDSFKNIQYFGAGTRLSVL.

The genes are TRBV27 and TRBJ1-1, with D possibly being TRBD1 (5 bases). This CDR3 is built from 14 residues. CDR1 is MNHEY and CDR2 is SMNVEV in the germline V gene (reference sequence). V dropped 4 bases and J dropped 4 bases, with 13 bases sitting between them. The CDR3 nucleotides are TGTGCCAGCAGTTCGGGGCTCGTCGGCACTGAAGCTTTCTTT. Encoded protein: CASSSGLVGTEAFF.

In this sample, this clonotype turned up a few times. The CDR3 loop reads CASSTEYEQYF. In DNA form, the CDR3 reads TGTGCCAGCAGCACCGAATACGAGCAGTACTTC. The V and J genes are TRBV9 and TRBJ2-7; D unresolved. Germline-derived CDR1 and CDR2 are SGDLS and YYNGEE. The V end lost 4 bases, the J end lost 4 bases, and 6 bases lay between the germline ends. The CDR3 runs to 11 residues. Combining the CDR3 with reference TRBV9 and TRBJ2-7 gives the whole variable domain DSGVTQTPKHLITATGQRVTLRCSPRSGDLSVYWYQQSLDQGLQFLIQYYNGEERAKGNILERFSAQQFPDLHSELNLSSLELGDSALYFCASSTEYEQYFGPGTRLTVT.

The gene calls are TRBV7-2 and TRBJ2-1; tentatively, D is TRBD2 (6 bases). The V gene's germline CDR1 is SGHTA and CDR2 FQGNSA. This CDR3 has 16 residues. V lost 5 bases and J 0 bases, leaving 14 bases between the germline ends. The CDR3 sequence: CASSRGLGSSYNEQFF. Here the CDR3 DNA reads TGTGCCAGCAGCAGGGGACTGGGAAGCTCCTACAATGAGCAGTTCTTC. The whole variable domain, remainder taken from reference TRBV7-2 and TRBJ2-1, is GAGVSQSPSNKVTEKGKDVELRCDPISGHTALYWYRQSLGQGLEFLIYFQGNSAPDKSGLPSDRFSAERTGGSVSTLTIQRTQQEDSAVYLCASSRGLGSSYNEQFFGPGTRLTVL.

This clonotype was found a few times. The chain couples TRBV7-2 to TRBJ2-3; no firm D call. Germline V lookup: CDR1 SGHTA, CDR2 FQGNSA. The CDR3 covers 13 residues. Trimming pared 2 bases from V and 5 bases from J, leaving 8 bases between. This CDR3 reads CASSLLERDTQYF. CDR3 bases: TGTGCCAGCAGCTTACTCGAAAGAGATACGCAGTATTTT.

The chain carries TRBV20-1 and TRBJ2-5; TRBD2 might be the D (5 bases). Deletions cut 5 bases from V and 5 bases from J, with 21 bases between. CDR1 is DFQATT and CDR2 is SNEGSKA in the germline V gene (reference sequence). The CDR3 is 15 amino acids. The CDR3 reads CSAGDPGRVVETQYF. DNA of the CDR3: TGCAGTGCTGGGGATCCGGGAAGGGTTGTGGAGACCCAGTACTTC.

The V call is TRBV7-2, the J call TRBJ2-3; D ambiguous. CDR1 SGHTA and CDR2 FQGNSA come from the germline V gene. Deletions cut 4 bases from V and 7 bases from J, with 12 bases between. The CDR3 loop spans 13 amino acids. The CDR3 is CASSSQSGYTQYF. CDR3 nucleotide sequence: TGTGCCAGCAGCTCTCAATCCGGGTATACGCAGTATTTT.